Listed below are T cell receptor beta chains from one sample, sequenced in a study of cytomegalovirus exposure and HLA in healthy donors. Profiled with immunoSEQ multiplex PCR; TCRdb holds only in-frame clones, not every one. This table holds 150,000 or so clones, roughly 73% found once. The sequencing input was PBMCs. The origin of the receptors is a woman under 40 in good health and CMV-seronegative. Both conserved end residues are part of each CDR3. Each record gives: D gene, clone size, V gene, J gene, CDR3 protein, CDR3 DNA. D genes are given only for firm matches. A row's size may be missing; if present it is once, few, many or a size class.

NA,few,TRBV4-1,TRBJ1-5,CASSQEQRQPQHF,TGCGCCAGCAGCCAAGAACAGAGACAGCCCCAGCATTTT
NA,once,TRBV5-1,TRBJ2-5,CASSLARQETQYF,TGCGCCAGCAGCTTGGCCAGACAAGAGACCCAGTACTTC
TRBD1,NA,TRBV27,TRBJ2-7,CASSLSTGKSYEQYF,TGTGCCAGCAGTTTATCGACAGGGAAGTCGTACGAGCAGTACTTC
NA,NA,TRBV5-6,TRBJ1-4,CASSLRSGWSKRGEKLFF,TGTGCCAGCAGCTTGAGATCAGGGTGGTCGAAGAGAGGAGAAAAACTGTTTTTT
TRBD1,NA,TRBV29-1,TRBJ1-5,CSVRGDGQGVEKYSNQPQHF,TGCAGCGTTCGGGGGGATGGACAGGGGGTAGAGAAATATAGCAATCAGCCCCAGCATTTT
TRBD1,NA,TRBV6-6,TRBJ1-5,CASRTSDRGNQPQHF,TGTGCCAGTAGAACCTCAGACAGGGGAAATCAGCCCCAGCATTTT
TRBD1,NA,TRBV19,TRBJ2-3,CASNRGPSTDTQYF,TGTGCCAGTAACAGGGGACCTAGCACAGATACGCAGTATTTT
NA,NA,TRBV18,TRBJ1-5,CASSPKGGQGDQPQHF,TGTGCCAGCTCACCAAAGGGGGGGCAGGGAGATCAGCCCCAGCATTTT
TRBD1,NA,TRBV7-9,TRBJ2-3,CAFSRRDRAADTQYF,TGTGCCTTTTCACGCCGGGACAGGGCCGCAGATACGCAGTATTTT
NA,once,TRBV5-1,TRBJ2-5,CASSRTGVSGQETQYF,TGCGCCAGCAGCCGCACAGGGGTTAGCGGCCAAGAGACCCAGTACTTC
NA,NA,TRBV9,TRBJ2-2,CASSVGRWQDTGELFF,TGTGCCAGCAGCGTAGGTAGGTGGCAGGACACCGGGGAGCTGTTTTTT
NA,NA,TRBV19,TRBJ1-5,CASRRQVSNQPQHF,TGTGCCAGTAGAAGACAGGTGAGCAATCAGCCCCAGCATTTT
TRBD1,NA,TRBV6-5,TRBJ2-7,CASSWGQGNEQYF,TGTGCCAGCAGTTGGGGACAGGGCAACGAGCAGTACTTC
NA,NA,TRBV29-1,TRBJ1-2,CSVEGAKSYGYTF,TGCAGCGTTGAGGGGGCGAAGAGCTATGGCTACACCTTC
NA,NA,TRBV2,TRBJ2-1,CASSDRGVHNEQFF,TGTGCCAGCAGTGACAGGGGGGTGCACAATGAGCAGTTCTTC
NA,NA,TRBV6-5,TRBJ1-2,CASIPEGGGRGYTF,TGTGCCAGCATTCCCGAGGGTGGGGGCAGGGGCTACACCTTC
TRBD1,NA,TRBV30,TRBJ1-1,CAWRQGAREAFF,TGTGCCTGGAGACAGGGGGCTCGTGAAGCTTTCTTT
NA,NA,TRBV6-5,TRBJ1-1,CASSLRQGSTFF,TGTGCCAGCAGCCTACGTCAGGGATCTACTTTCTTT
NA,NA,TRBV9,TRBJ2-2,CASSVATGLQLAGELFF,TGTGCCAGCAGCGTGGCAACGGGACTTCAGCTGGCCGGGGAGCTGTTTTTT
NA,NA,TRBV28,TRBJ2-7,CASSLLTREQYF,TGTGCCAGCAGTTTATTGACTCGTGAGCAGTACTTC
TRBD1,NA,TRBV11-2,TRBJ1-2,CASSPVGQGERYGYTF,TGTGCCAGCAGCCCGGTCGGACAGGGGGAAAGATATGGCTACACCTTC
NA,few,TRBV28,TRBJ2-7,CASRETTSYEQYF,TGTGCCAGCAGAGAGACCACTAGCTACGAGCAGTACTTC
NA,NA,TRBV5-8,TRBJ2-3,CASSLPASARTDTQYF,TGTGCCAGCAGCTTGCCTGCTAGCGCCAGAACAGATACGCAGTATTTT
NA,NA,TRBV11-2,TRBJ1-1,CASSLGQALNTEAFF,TGTGCCAGCAGCTTAGGGCAGGCCTTGAACACTGAAGCTTTCTTT
NA,once,TRBV7-2,TRBJ1-5,CASISWRRDQPQHF,TGTGCCAGCATCTCGTGGAGGCGGGATCAGCCCCAGCATTTT
NA,once,TRBV6-5,TRBJ1-2,CASSYSSWGGYGYTF,TGTGCCAGCAGTTACTCGAGTTGGGGCGGCTATGGCTACACCTTC
NA,NA,TRBV2,TRBJ2-1,CASSESGFKFF,TGTGCCAGCAGTGAATCAGGTTTTAAGTTCTTC
TRBD1,NA,TRBV30,TRBJ1-6,CASDRGRLNSPLHF,TGTGCCTCAGACAGGGGAAGGTTAAATTCACCCCTCCACTTT
NA,few,TRBV11-2,TRBJ2-2,CASSSQRLSTGELFF,TGTGCCAGCAGCTCCCAGAGGTTGAGCACCGGGGAGCTGTTTTTT
TRBD1,NA,TRBV28,TRBJ1-6,CASSLGDRGSSPLHF,TGTGCCAGCAGTTTAGGAGACAGGGGCAGTTCACCCCTCCACTTT
TRBD1,NA,TRBV30,TRBJ1-4,CAWSAPGQGAEKLFF,TGTGCCTGGAGTGCACCGGGACAGGGGGCTGAAAAACTGTTTTTC
NA,once,TRBV6-5,TRBJ1-2,CASSYTGLGGYTF,TGTGCCAGCAGCTATACTGGCCTCGGGGGCTACACCTTC
NA,few,TRBV30,TRBJ1-3,CAWSGGTAISGNTIYF,TGTGCCTGGAGTGGCGGGACTGCGATCTCTGGAAACACCATATATTTT
TRBD1,NA,TRBV30,TRBJ1-1,CAWRVQGANTEAFF,TGTGCCTGGAGGGTCCAGGGGGCGAACACTGAAGCTTTCTTT
NA,once,TRBV25-1,TRBJ1-6,CASSTGYNSPLHF,TGTGCCAGCAGTACCGGGTATAATTCACCCCTCCACTTT
NA,once,TRBV21-1,TRBJ2-2,CASSGSRGVGELFF,TGTGCCAGCAGCGGTTCACGGGGGGTCGGGGAGCTGTTTTTT
NA,once,TRBV6-5,TRBJ1-1,CASRGTQSTEAFF,TGTGCCAGCCGGGGGACTCAGTCCACTGAAGCTTTCTTT
NA,NA,TRBV6-1,TRBJ1-1,CASSVTGTSATEAFF,TGTGCCAGCAGTGTCACCGGGACATCAGCCACTGAAGCTTTCTTT
NA,NA,TRBV28,TRBJ2-5,CASSLGLPGQPQETQYF,TGTGCCAGCAGTTTAGGTCTCCCGGGACAACCCCAAGAGACCCAGTACTTC
TRBD1,NA,TRBV7-9,TRBJ1-4,CSSSPRQGRTTNEKLFF,TGTTCCAGCAGCCCACGACAGGGGCGAACAACTAATGAAAAACTGTTTTTT
TRBD1,NA,TRBV27,TRBJ1-2,CASSFWDRTTGYTF,TGTGCCAGCAGTTTCTGGGACAGAACAACCGGCTACACCTTC
TRBD1,NA,TRBV30,TRBJ1-6,CAWTGGRLTNSPLHF,TGTGCCTGGACAGGGGGCCGGCTAACCAATTCACCCCTCCACTTT
TRBD1,once,TRBV18,TRBJ1-3,CASSPTGFSGNTIYF,TGTGCCAGCTCACCGACAGGGTTCTCTGGAAACACCATATATTTT
NA,NA,TRBV29-1,TRBJ2-5,CSAGHSEETQYF,TGCAGCGCCGGACATTCCGAAGAGACCCAGTACTTC
NA,NA,TRBV2,TRBJ2-5,CASSPASRQETQYF,TGTGCCAGCAGCCCTGCAAGCCGGCAAGAGACCCAGTACTTC